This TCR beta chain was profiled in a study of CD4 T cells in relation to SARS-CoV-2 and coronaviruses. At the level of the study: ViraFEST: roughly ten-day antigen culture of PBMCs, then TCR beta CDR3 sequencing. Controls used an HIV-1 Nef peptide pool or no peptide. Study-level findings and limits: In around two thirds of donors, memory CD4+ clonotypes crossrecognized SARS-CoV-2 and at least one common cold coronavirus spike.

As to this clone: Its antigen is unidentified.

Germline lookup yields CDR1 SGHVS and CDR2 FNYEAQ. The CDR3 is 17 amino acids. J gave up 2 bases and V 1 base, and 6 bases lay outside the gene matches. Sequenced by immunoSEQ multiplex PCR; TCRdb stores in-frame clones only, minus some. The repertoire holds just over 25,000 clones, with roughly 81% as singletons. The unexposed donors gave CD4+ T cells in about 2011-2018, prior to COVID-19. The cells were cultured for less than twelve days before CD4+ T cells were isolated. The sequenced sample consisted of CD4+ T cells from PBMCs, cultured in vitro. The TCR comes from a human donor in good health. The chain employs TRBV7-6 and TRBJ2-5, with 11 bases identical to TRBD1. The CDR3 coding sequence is TGTGCCAGCAGCTTAGGGCCGGGACAGGGGGGACAAGAGACCCAGTACTTC. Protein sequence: CASSLGPGQGGQETQYF.